This passage covers 16 T cell receptor beta chains from one sample sequenced in a study of spatial heterogeneity in lung cancer. Each CDR3 protein is one row after TCRdb ran MiXCR on the 5' RACE reads. The repertoire consists of some 38,000 distinct CDR3 sequences, with under 4% occurring once and the leading ten covering under 40%. Time point in this sample: sample taken at primary tumor resection. Sequenced material: normal lung tissue next to the tumor, taken at surgery. All receptors come from a male donor with early-stage non-small cell lung cancer.

This clonotype was seen at least ten times. The J gene is TRBJ2-3, the V gene TRBV3-1; TRBD1 matches at 8 bases. V trimming: 0 bases; J trimming: 2 bases; junction bases outside the gene matches: 10. Germline CDR1 reads LGHDT; CDR2 reads YNNKEL (reference sequence). This CDR3 comprises 18 residues. The CDR3 is CASSQDPMTGAYTDTQYF. The CDR3 coding sequence is TGTGCCAGCAGCCAAGATCCCATGACAGGGGCATACACAGATACGCAGTATTTT.

This clonotype was detected ten times or more. This sequence joins TRBV20-1 and TRBJ2-7; D is perhaps TRBD1 (5 bases). V was clipped by 1 base and J by 2 bases, with 9 bases between them. The CDR3 spans 13 residues. Per germline, CDR1 DFQATT and CDR2 SNEGSKA (reference sequence). This CDR3 reads CSARARTPYEQYF. The DNA for the CDR3 is TGCAGTGCTAGAGCCCGGACACCCTACGAGCAGTACTTC.

This clonotype was detected ten times or more. The chain carries TRBV5-1 and TRBJ2-7; D gene unclear. CDR1 and CDR2 (germline): SGHRS, YFSETQ. Trimming took off 0 bases at V and 0 bases at J, with 7 bases between the two ends. This CDR3 contains 14 residues. The CDR3 loop reads CASSLGLNSYEQYF. The CDR3 nucleotides are TGCGCCAGCAGCTTGGGCCTGAACTCCTACGAGCAGTACTTC.

This clonotype showed up just a few times. This chain joins TRBV6-5 and TRBJ2-3; 8 bases map to TRBD1. This CDR3 is built from 15 residues. J lost 4 bases, V lost 1 base, and 4 bases had no gene match. Germline lookup yields CDR1 MNHEY and CDR2 SVGAGI. CDR3 DNA sequence: TGTGCCAGCAGTTACTTTGGGACAGGCGCAGATACGCAGTATTTT. It translates to CASSYFGTGADTQYF.

This clonotype was detected ten times or more. V is TRBV6-2 or TRBV6-3 and J is TRBJ1-6; D uncertain. The CDR3 has 13 residues. Per germline, CDR1 MNHEY and CDR2 SVGEGT. Trimming left V 7 bases short and J 7 bases short, with 11 bases between. The CDR3 region has the DNA TGTGCCAGCACCGTGACTCCAAATTCACCCCTCCACTTT. Protein sequence: CASTVTPNSPLHF.

In its sample, this clonotype was seen many times. The chain is built from TRBV4-2 and TRBJ2-1; 15 bases map to TRBD2. J lost 6 bases, V lost 2 bases, and 5 bases had no gene match. The CDR3 covers 17 residues. CDR1 and CDR2 (germline): LGHNA, YNFKEQ. The CDR3 region is CASSQQLGLAGGNEQFF. The CDR3 DNA reads as TGTGCCAGCAGCCAACAATTGGGACTAGCGGGAGGCAATGAGCAGTTCTTC.

This clonotype has at least ten counts. The chain links TRBV6-1 to TRBJ1-4; D is unresolved. Deletions cut 10 bases from V and 10 bases from J, with 19 bases between. Germline V lookup: CDR1 MNHNS, CDR2 SASEGT. The CDR3 length is 13 residues. The CDR3 DNA sequence: TGTGCCACGTCCCTCTATGCTTGGGGAAAACTGTTTTTT. Protein sequence: CATSLYAWGKLFF.

This clonotype was counted at least ten times. The V and J genes are TRBV6-6 and TRBJ1-2; D is uncertain. Per the germline V gene, CDR1 is MNHNY and CDR2 is SVGAGI (reference sequence). V was cut by 4 bases and J by 5 bases, with 14 bases left in between. CDR3 length equals 14 residues. The CDR3 DNA reads as TGTGCCAGCAGTTCCTCCGCAGGTTATTATGGCTACACCTTC. Translated, it gives CASSSSAGYYGYTF.

This clonotype was detected many times. The gene calls are TRBV7-2 and TRBJ2-6; D gene uncertain. This CDR3 comprises 14 residues. CDR1 is SGHTA, CDR2 FQGNSA, per germline. Trimming stripped 7 bases from V and 1 base from J, with 8 bases between. DNA of the CDR3: TGTGCCAGCAACTCTCAATCTGGGGCCAACGTCCTGACTTTC. Encoded protein: CASNSQSGANVLTF.

This clonotype was seen at least ten times. V usage is TRBV11-2 and J usage is TRBJ1-3; 9 bases are a match to TRBD1. Germline CDR1 SGHAT, CDR2 FQNNGV. J gave up 1 base and V 5 bases, and 6 bases lay outside the gene matches. The CDR3 contains 16 residues. The CDR3 reads CASSTGQGISGNTIYF. For the CDR3, the DNA is TGTGCCAGCAGCACAGGACAGGGGATTTCTGGAAACACCATATATTTT. Complete variable domain (other parts from reference TRBV11-2 and TRBJ1-3): EAGVAQSPRYKIIEKRQSVAFWCNPISGHATLYWYQQILGQGPKLLIQFQNNGVVDDSQLPKDRFSAERLKGVDSTLKIQPAKLEDSAVYLCASSTGQGISGNTIYFGEGSWLTVV.

This clonotype came up many times. The V and J genes are TRBV20-1 and TRBJ2-3; no firm D call. Looked up from germline, CDR1 is DFQATT and CDR2 is SNEGSKA (reference sequence). The CDR3 sequence is 13 residues long. V shed 4 bases and J shed 0 bases, with 8 bases lying between them. The CDR3: CSAIRLSTDTQYF. DNA of the CDR3: TGCAGTGCTATTCGACTGAGCACAGATACGCAGTATTTT.

Many counts were recorded for this clonotype. CDR3 protein: CASSPPGRDEAFF. The CDR3 DNA sequence: TGTGCCAGCAGCCCCCCCGGCAGGGATGAAGCTTTCTTT. The chain has TRBV7-9 and TRBJ1-1; TRBD1 might be the D (5 bases). The CDR3 has 13 amino acids. In germline, CDR1 is SEHNR, CDR2 FQNEAQ (reference sequence). With 5 bases removed from V and 7 bases from J, the gap between germline ends came to 14 bases.

This clonotype is categorized as medium-sized. The chain couples TRBV6-6 to TRBJ1-1; D not certain. V was pared by 2 bases and J by 3 bases, with 13 bases between. From germline, CDR1 is MNHNY and CDR2 SVGAGI (reference sequence). The CDR3 length is 15 residues. CDR3: CASSYKGTVDTEAFF. The DNA of the CDR3 is TGTGCCAGCAGTTACAAAGGAACGGTTGACACTGAAGCTTTCTTT.

This clonotype was seen repeatedly, ten times or more. The CDR3 DNA follows: TGTGCCAGCAATCTACAGGGTTCTGGAAACACCATATATTTT. Translating it yields CASNLQGSGNTIYF. This chain connects TRBV6-1 to TRBJ1-3; tentative D call: TRBD1 (6 bases). The CDR3 spans 14 residues. Germline loops: CDR1 MNHNS, CDR2 SASEGT. Trimming took 7 bases from V and 1 from J, leaving 11 bases between them.

This clonotype has a count of ten or more. V gene TRBV2 combines with J gene TRBJ2-1; TRBD2 matches at 7 bases. The germline V gene encodes CDR1 SNHLY and CDR2 FYNNEI. This CDR3 is built from 14 residues. The V and J ends lost 7 bases and 5 bases, in that order; junction bases with no gene match: 8. The CDR3 DNA is TGTGCCAGCAAGGGCGGGAGCCACCACAATGAGCAGTTCTTC. As protein: CASKGGSHHNEQFF. Looking up the rest from reference TRBV2 and TRBJ2-1 gives the full variable domain: EPEVTQTPSHQVTQMGQEVILRCVPISNHLYFYWYRQILGQKVEFLVSFYNNEISEKSEIFDDQFSVERPDGSNFTLKIRSTKLEDSAMYFCASKGGSHHNEQFFGPGTRLTVL.

The chain joins TRBV28 to TRBJ2-7; either TRBD1 or TRBD2 may fit D (6 bases each). Germline V gene lookup returns CDR1 MDHEN and CDR2 SYDVKM. The CDR3 loop spans 13 amino acids. V was clipped by 5 bases and J by 1 base, with 9 bases between them. The CDR3 DNA reads as TGTGCCAGCAGTGGGGGGCCGTCCTACGAGCAGTACTTC. It specifies CASSGGPSYEQYF.